The 4 T cell receptor beta chains given below trace back to one sample, sequenced in a study of T-cell reconstitution after alpha-beta-depleted transplantation in children. Preparing the TCRbeta library involved the use of unique molecular identifiers. TCRdb fed the PCR reads into MiXCR, producing one record per CDR3 protein. The sample lists about 470,000 distinct CDR3 sequences; around 46% were seen once. The starting material was PBMCs, obtained before TCRalphabeta/CD19-depleted stem cell transplant. These receptors were collected from a girl aged 2 to 9 with aplastic anemia, due to receive a stem cell transplant.

This chain uses TRBV10-1 with TRBJ1-5; D unclear. Trimming stripped 2 bases from V and 0 bases from J, with 14 bases between. The V gene's germline CDR1 is WNHNN and CDR2 SYGVQD (reference sequence). The length of the CDR3 is 17 residues. CDR3 protein: CASSEEGAPRSNQPQHF. DNA for the CDR3: TGCGCCAGCAGTGAGGAGGGTGCGCCCCGTAGCAATCAGCCCCAGCATTTT.

Only a few counts were recorded for this clonotype. The V call is TRBV2, the J call TRBJ1-5, with a possible D match to TRBD1 (5 bases). The germline V gene encodes CDR1 SNHLY and CDR2 FYNNEI. V was trimmed by 3 bases and J by 3 bases, leaving 12 bases between them. The CDR3 contains 15 residues. The CDR3 is CASSEEQEVNQPQHF. In nucleotides, the CDR3 is TGTGCCAGCAGTGAGGAACAGGAGGTCAATCAGCCCCAGCATTTT.

V usage is TRBV10-2 and J usage is TRBJ2-7, with 7 nucleotides matching TRBD1. Germline CDR1 and CDR2: WSHSY and SAAADI. Trimming took 8 bases from V and 5 from J; bases not matched to a gene: 6. CDR3 length: 12 amino acids. The DNA of the CDR3 is TGCGCCAGCGGGGAAGGGGGCAACGAGCAGTACTTC. Amino acid sequence: CASGEGGNEQYF.

The sample holds a few counts of this clonotype. The CDR3 spells CACRDEVPYEQYF. The CDR3 DNA follows: TGTGCCTGCCGGGACGAGGTGCCCTACGAGCAGTACTTC. This sequence joins TRBV30 and TRBJ2-7; D may be TRBD1 or TRBD2 (5 bases each). V was trimmed by 6 bases and J by 2 bases, leaving 14 bases between them. The CDR3 contains 13 residues. Germline-derived CDR1 and CDR2 are GTSNPN and SVGIG (reference sequence). Drawing the rest from reference TRBV30 and TRBJ2-7, the complete variable domain is SQTIHQWPATLVQPVGSPLSLECTVEGTSNPNLYWYRQAAGRGLQLLFYSVGIGQISSEVPQNLSASRPQDRQFILSSKKLLLSDSGFYLCACRDEVPYEQYFGPGTRLTVT.